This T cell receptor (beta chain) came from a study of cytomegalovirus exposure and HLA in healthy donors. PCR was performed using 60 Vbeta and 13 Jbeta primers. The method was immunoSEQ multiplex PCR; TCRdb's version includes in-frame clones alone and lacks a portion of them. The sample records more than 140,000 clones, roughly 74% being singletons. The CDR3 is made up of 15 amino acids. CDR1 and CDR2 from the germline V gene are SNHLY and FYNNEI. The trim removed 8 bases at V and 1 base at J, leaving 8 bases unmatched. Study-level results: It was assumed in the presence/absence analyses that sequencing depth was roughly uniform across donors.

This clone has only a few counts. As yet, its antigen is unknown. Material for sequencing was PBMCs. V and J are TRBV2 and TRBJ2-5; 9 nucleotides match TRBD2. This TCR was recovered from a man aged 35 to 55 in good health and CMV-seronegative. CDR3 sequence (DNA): TGTGCCAGCTCAATGACTAGCGGAACCCAAGAGACCCAGTACTTC. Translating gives CASSMTSGTQETQYF.